These 9 T cell receptor beta chains were all obtained from the same sample, sequenced in a study of blood T cell repertoires in COVID-19. Only in-frame clones appear in the TCRdb table, and some are missing; sequencing was by immunoSEQ multiplex PCR. The sample has around 130,000 clones; roughly 84% are singletons. Sequencing was carried out using peripheral blood. Receptors originate from a man in his sixties with acute or convalescent COVID-19.

The chain is built from TRBV6-1 and TRBJ2-1, with TRBD2 identical over 9 bases. CDR1 MNHNS and CDR2 SASEGT come from the germline V gene. Trimming took 2 bases from V and 8 from J; bases not matched to a gene: 7. CDR3 length equals 15 residues. The CDR3 nucleotides are TGTGCCAGCAGTGAAAGTAGCGGGAGACAGCATGAGCAGTTCTTC. This translates into CASSESSGRQHEQFF.

The J gene is TRBJ2-5, the V gene TRBV7-9, with 10 bases aligning to TRBD1. From germline, CDR1 is SEHNR and CDR2 FQNEAQ (reference sequence). Trimming removed 5 bases from V and 6 bases from J; junction bases left unmatched: 6. The CDR3 loop spans 14 amino acids. The CDR3 protein is CASSLDRGPKTQYF. CDR3 sequence (DNA): TGTGCCAGCAGCCTCGACAGGGGGCCAAAGACCCAGTACTTC.

In this sample, this clone turned up a few times. The chain carries TRBV6-5 and TRBJ2-5; TRBD2 is a possible D gene (5 bases). V was shortened by 6 bases and J by 5 bases, with 13 bases between the two germline ends. The CDR3 consists of 13 residues. The germline V gene has CDR1 MNHEY and CDR2 SVGAGI. In nucleotides, the CDR3 is TGTGCCAGCAGCCTAGCCCGGTGGGAGACCCAGTACTTC. Encoded protein: CASSLARWETQYF.

The chain is built from TRBV18 and TRBJ1-1, with TRBD1 as a possible D gene (6 bases). The length of the CDR3 is 16 residues. Germline V gene data show CDR1 as KGHSH and CDR2 as LQKENI. Trimming took 1 base from V and 5 from J, leaving 17 bases between them. In nucleotides, the CDR3 is TGTGCCAGCTCACCACGGGCGGGGGCCGATGGGACTGAAGCTTTCTTT. Translated, it gives CASSPRAGADGTEAFF.

The chain is built from TRBV10-3 and TRBJ1-2; D might be TRBD1 (6 bases). Trimming shortened V by 8 bases and J by 6 bases, and 16 bases separated the two germline ends. The CDR3 covers 13 residues. CDR1 is ENHRY, CDR2 SYGVKD, per germline. In nucleotides, the CDR3 is TGTGCCATCCTACAAGGGGGTGAGGATGGCTACACCTTC. It is translated as CAILQGGEDGYTF.

The chain employs TRBV7-9 and TRBJ2-7, with a tentative D call TRBD1 (6 bases). Deletions cut 5 bases from V and 5 bases from J, with 19 bases between. Germline CDR1 reads SEHNR; CDR2 reads FQNEAQ (reference sequence). This CDR3 region has 15 residues. The CDR3 region is CASSPEGRGWDEQYF. CDR3 sequence (DNA): TGTGCCAGCAGCCCCGAGGGCAGGGGATGGGACGAGCAGTACTTC.

CDR3 DNA: TGTGCCTGGAGTACTAGCTACGAGCAGTACTTC. It encodes CAWSTSYEQYF. The rearrangement uses TRBV30 and TRBJ2-7; D might be TRBD2 (5 bases). The CDR3 consists of 11 residues. CDR1 GTSNPN and CDR2 SVGIG come from the germline V gene (reference sequence). Trimming removed 2 bases at V and 3 bases at J, with 5 bases between.

The V and J genes are TRBV14 and TRBJ2-7; D is perhaps TRBD2 (5 bases). V was shortened by 0 bases and J by 4 bases, with 25 bases between the two germline ends. Looked up from germline, CDR1 is SGHDN and CDR2 is FVKESK. CDR3 length equals 19 residues. The chain's CDR3 is CASSQEGVGGWEGSYEQYF. The DNA of the CDR3 is TGTGCCAGCAGCCAAGAGGGAGTAGGTGGCTGGGAAGGGTCTTACGAGCAGTACTTC.

This chain joins TRBV9 and TRBJ2-3, with TRBD1 identical over 9 bases. CDR1 and CDR2 from the germline V gene are SGDLS and YYNGEE. The CDR3 length is 15 residues. The J segment lost 5 bases and the V segment lost 4 bases, leaving 8 bases of the junction unmatched. The CDR3 DNA reads TGTGCCAGCAGCCTACAGGGGGCGCGAGGAGATACGCAGTATTTT. Its translation: CASSLQGARGDTQYF.